The 20 T cell receptor beta chains below were found in one sample sequenced in a study of blood T cells in healthy people across ages. Alongside a J-beta primer mix, a sample-barcoded 5' primer served in a second PCR lasting roughly 6 to 11 cycles. TCRdb itself ran the 5' RACE reads through MiXCR, one entry per CDR3 protein. The table has fewer than 1 million distinct CDR3 sequences, approximately 48% seen once; the top ten hold approximately 19%. The sample comprised blood. These receptors all stem from a man aged 55 to 70 in good health.

This clonotype was detected only a few times. The chain joins TRBV12-3 or TRBV12-4 to TRBJ2-7, with D hard to call. This CDR3 has 14 residues. Trimming took off 5 bases at V and 0 bases at J, with 11 bases between the two ends. The CDR3 bases are TGTGCCAGCAGTCCGTCTATCCACTCCTACGAGCAGTACTTC. Amino acid sequence: CASSPSIHSYEQYF.

The chain joins TRBV28 to TRBJ2-7, with a tentative D call TRBD1 (6 bases). The CDR3 is 16 residues long. CDR1 is MDHEN and CDR2 is SYDVKM in the germline V gene. V lost 8 bases to trimming and J lost 1 base, with 21 bases between them. In DNA, the CDR3 is TGTGCCAGCGCAACCGGGACATCCCTCAAATCCTACGAGCAGTACTTC. Translating it yields CASATGTSLKSYEQYF.

This clonotype was counted once. This sequence joins TRBV30 and TRBJ1-1; unclear D gene. Trimming took off 0 bases at V and 4 bases at J, with 9 bases between the two ends. Germline values: CDR1 GTSNPN, CDR2 SVGIG (reference sequence). The CDR3 is made up of 13 amino acids. The DNA for the CDR3 is TGTGCCTGGAGTGTGTCTTTTGGCACTGAAGCTTTCTTT. Its protein product is CAWSVSFGTEAFF.

The J gene is TRBJ1-2, the V gene TRBV11-2; TRBD1 agrees at 9 bases. Per germline, CDR1 SGHAT and CDR2 FQNNGV. Trimming at V came to 0 bases and at J to 8 bases, leaving 10 bases not matched to a gene. The CDR3 is 16 amino acids. CDR3 region: CASSLDPGQGPQGYTF. The CDR3 DNA sequence: TGTGCCAGCAGCTTAGACCCGGGACAGGGCCCTCAAGGCTACACCTTC.

This chain joins TRBV2 and TRBJ2-5, with unresolved D. V was pared by 6 bases and J by 2 bases, with 13 bases between. This CDR3 has 14 amino acids. Germline lookup yields CDR1 SNHLY and CDR2 FYNNEI. CDR3 nucleotides: TGTGCCAGCAGACCCCGGACCGTTCAAGAGACCCAGTACTTC. Translated, it gives CASRPRTVQETQYF.

This clonotype was detected many times. A read error may account for a junction end that differs from germline. V is TRBV5-1 and J is TRBJ2-1; D tentatively fits TRBD1 or TRBD2 (6 bases each). This CDR3 is built from 15 residues. Germline loops: CDR1 SGHRS, CDR2 YFSETQ. The CDR3 DNA is TGTGCCAGCAGCTTAGGGGGGAGCTCCTACAATGAGCAGTTCTTC. Amino acids: CASSLGGSSYNEQFF.

The chain couples TRBV7-6 to TRBJ1-2; 8 bases are shared with TRBD1. This CDR3 contains 14 residues. Germline CDR1 reads SGHVS; CDR2 reads FNYEAQ. The V and J ends lost 5 bases and 4 bases, in that order; junction bases with no gene match: 6. CDR3 loop: CASSPTGDPYGYTF. CDR3 nucleotides: TGTGCCAGCAGCCCGACAGGGGATCCCTATGGCTACACCTTC.

This clonotype occurred a few times. This sequence joins TRBV29-1 and TRBJ1-2; D not certain. V was shortened by 0 bases and J by 4 bases, with 12 bases between the two germline ends. There are 14 residues in the CDR3. CDR1 is SQVTM and CDR2 is ANQGSEA in the germline V gene. DNA of the CDR3: TGCAGCGTTGAAGATCGAGTCGATGGCTATGGCTACACCTTC. Its protein is CSVEDRVDGYGYTF.

This clonotype was seen only a few times. The gene calls are TRBV5-1 and TRBJ2-7, with D hard to call. Germline CDR1 reads SGHRS; CDR2 reads YFSETQ. The CDR3 runs 17 residues. V was shortened by 0 bases and J by 3 bases, with 19 bases between the two germline ends. The CDR3 sequence: CASSLGVSVENRYEQYF. The CDR3 DNA is TGCGCCAGCAGCTTGGGGGTGTCTGTCGAAAACCGCTACGAGCAGTACTTC.

This chain connects TRBV12-3 or TRBV12-4 to TRBJ2-7; tentative D call: TRBD1 (6 bases). Trimming took 7 bases from V and 4 from J, leaving 14 bases between them. This CDR3 has 13 residues. The CDR3 sequence: CASTDTGTYEQYF. CDR3 sequence (DNA): TGTGCCAGCACTGACACAGGGACGTACGAGCAGTACTTC.

This clonotype showed up just a few times. The chain is built from TRBV4-1 and TRBJ1-2; D ambiguous. The germline gives CDR1 MGHRA, CDR2 YSYEKL. The V and J ends lost 1 base and 2 bases respectively, with 8 bases between them. This CDR3 is 14 amino acids long. The CDR3 sequence is CASSQGSGNYGYTF. In DNA form, the CDR3 reads TGCGCCAGCAGCCAAGGATCGGGAAACTATGGCTACACCTTC.

The J gene is TRBJ1-5, the V gene TRBV20-1, with D possibly matching TRBD1 (6 bases). There are 17 residues in the CDR3. Germline CDR1 and CDR2: DFQATT and SNEGSKA (reference sequence). V lost 1 base and J lost 6, with 22 bases in between. DNA of the CDR3: TGCAGTGCTAGAGCGGGGGGGGGCATTAAGTGGGGTCAGCCCCAGCATTTT. Amino acids: CSARAGGGIKWGQPQHF.

The chain links TRBV12-3 or TRBV12-4 to TRBJ2-4, with D perhaps matching TRBD1 (6 bases). V gave up 7 bases and J gave up 1 base, with 17 bases separating them. This CDR3 is built from 16 residues. The CDR3 sequence is CASTPSGVTAKNIQYF. The DNA for the CDR3 is TGTGCCAGCACCCCGTCAGGGGTCACGGCCAAAAACATTCAGTACTTC.

In this sample, this clonotype turned up a few times. The genes are TRBV3-1 and TRBJ2-7; 10 nucleotides match TRBD2. This CDR3 has 17 residues. Losses at the gene ends were 4 bases for V and 0 bases for J; bases not matched to a gene: 9. Germline loops: CDR1 LGHDT, CDR2 YNNKEL (reference sequence). The CDR3 DNA reads TGTGCCAGCAGCCCCTCTCTAGCGGGGGCCCGCTCCTACGAGCAGTACTTC. Translation: CASSPSLAGARSYEQYF.

The genes are TRBV5-4 and TRBJ2-3, with a weak D call TRBD2 (7 bases). The CDR3 sequence is 14 residues long. The germline V gene encodes CDR1 SGHNT and CDR2 YYREEE (reference sequence). V gave up 5 bases and J gave up 5 bases, with 15 bases separating them. This CDR3 reads CASSLQGGGDTQYF. Written as DNA, the CDR3 is TGTGCCAGCAGTTTACAGGGAGGGGGAGATACGCAGTATTTT. The full variable domain, completed using reference TRBV5-4 and TRBJ2-3, is ETGVTQSPTHLIKTRGQQVTLRCSSQSGHNTVSWYQQALGQGPQFIFQYYREEENGRGNFPPRFSGLQFPNYSSELNVNALELDDSALYLCASSLQGGGDTQYFGPGTRLTVL.

This clonotype has a handful of counts. The chain has TRBV7-8 and TRBJ2-5, with D uncertain. TRBJ2-7 matches the DNA end more closely, so the J call is doubtful. CDR3 length: 17 amino acids. The germline V gene encodes CDR1 SGHVS and CDR2 FQNEAQ. The CDR3 spells CASSLVAVSEVAYEQYF. Written as DNA, the CDR3 is TGTGCCAGCAGCTTAGTGGCCGTATCAGAAGTGGCCTACGAGCAGTACTTC.

The chain employs TRBV3-1 and TRBJ2-7; TRBD1 aligns across 10 bases. The V gene end was trimmed by 11 bases and the J gene end by 5 bases; junction bases not matched to a gene: 9. This CDR3 has 13 amino acids. Germline-derived CDR1 and CDR2 are LGHDT and YNNKEL (reference sequence). The CDR3 loop is CASVGTGAHEQYF. In DNA form, the CDR3 reads TGTGCCTCAGTCGGGACAGGGGCGCACGAGCAGTACTTC.

This clonotype was found a few times. The rearrangement uses TRBV12-3 or TRBV12-4 and TRBJ1-2; 9 positions agree with TRBD1. Germline trimming cut 6 bases from V and 4 bases from J; bases unmatched to any gene: 12. There are 16 residues in the CDR3. CDR3 residues: CASSPPDTGGVYGYTF. DNA of the CDR3: TGTGCCAGCAGCCCCCCCGACACAGGGGGCGTCTATGGCTACACCTTC.

The gene calls are TRBV21-1 and TRBJ2-7; the D call of TRBD1 is as the table states it, not checked on the DNA. TRBV21-1 is classified as a pseudogene. The CDR3 is 16 amino acids. The CDR3, as DNA: TGTGCCAGCAGCCCCCAAAAACGGGACAGGGGGCTCGAGCAGTACTTC. It translates to CASSPQKRDRGLEQYF.

V is TRBV12-3 or TRBV12-4 and J is TRBJ1-1, with D tentatively TRBD1 (6 bases). This CDR3 is 13 amino acids long. The V gene lost 5 bases and the J gene lost 7 bases, with 14 bases spanning the gap. The DNA of the CDR3 is TGTGCCAGCAGTCCTCGACAGGACCGTGAAGCTTTCTTT. Translating gives CASSPRQDREAFF.